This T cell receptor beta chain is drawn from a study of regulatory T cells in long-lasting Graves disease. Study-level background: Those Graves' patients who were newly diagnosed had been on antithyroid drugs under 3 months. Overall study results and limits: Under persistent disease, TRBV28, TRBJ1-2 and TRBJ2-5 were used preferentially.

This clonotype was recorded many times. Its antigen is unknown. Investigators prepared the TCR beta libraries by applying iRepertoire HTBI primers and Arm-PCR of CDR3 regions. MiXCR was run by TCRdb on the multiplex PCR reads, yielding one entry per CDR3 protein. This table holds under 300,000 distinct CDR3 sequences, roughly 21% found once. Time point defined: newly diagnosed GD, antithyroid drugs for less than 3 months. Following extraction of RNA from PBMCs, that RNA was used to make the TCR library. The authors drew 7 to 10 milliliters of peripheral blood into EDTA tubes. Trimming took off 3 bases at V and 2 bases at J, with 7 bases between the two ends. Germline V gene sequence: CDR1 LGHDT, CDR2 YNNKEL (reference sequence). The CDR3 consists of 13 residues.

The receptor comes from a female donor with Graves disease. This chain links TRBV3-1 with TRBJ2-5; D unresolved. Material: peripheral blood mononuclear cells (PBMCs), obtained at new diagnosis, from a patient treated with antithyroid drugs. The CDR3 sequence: CASSHRLQETQYF. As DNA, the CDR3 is TGTGCCAGCAGCCACCGGTTACAAGAGACCCAGTACTTC.